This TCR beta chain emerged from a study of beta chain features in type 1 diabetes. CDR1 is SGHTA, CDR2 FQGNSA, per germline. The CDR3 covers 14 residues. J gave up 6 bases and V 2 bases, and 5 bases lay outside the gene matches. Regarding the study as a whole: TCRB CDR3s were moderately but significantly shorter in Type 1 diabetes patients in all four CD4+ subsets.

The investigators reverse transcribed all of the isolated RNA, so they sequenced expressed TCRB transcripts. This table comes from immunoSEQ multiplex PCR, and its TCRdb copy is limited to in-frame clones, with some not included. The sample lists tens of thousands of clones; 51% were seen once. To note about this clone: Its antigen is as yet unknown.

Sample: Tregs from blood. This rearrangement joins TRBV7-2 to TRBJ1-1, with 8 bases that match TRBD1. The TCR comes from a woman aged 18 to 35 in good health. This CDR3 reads CASSLYQGAPEAFF. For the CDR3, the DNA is TGTGCCAGCAGCTTATATCAGGGGGCCCCTGAAGCTTTCTTT.